Listed below are T cell receptor beta chains from one sample, sequenced in a study of blood T cell repertoires in COVID-19. Profiled with immunoSEQ multiplex PCR; TCRdb holds only in-frame clones, not every one. This sample carries some 62,000 clones, approximately 79% of them seen once, and the ten largest clones take around 21%. Sequences were obtained from peripheral blood. The origin of the receptors is an elderly woman with active or convalescent COVID-19. CDR3s include the opening cysteine and the closing phenylalanine or tryptophan. Fields, in order: V gene, J gene, D gene, CDR3 protein, CDR3 DNA. A D gene is named only where the DNA matches it firmly.

>TRBV11-2|TRBJ2-7|TRBD1
CASSLVGGQGRSEQYF
TGTGCCAGCAGCTTAGTCGGTGGACAGGGCCGAAGCGAGCAGTACTTC
>TRBV5-1|TRBJ1-2|TRBD1
CASSAGTGGNAYGYTF
TGCGCCAGCAGCGCCGGGACAGGGGGTAACGCCTATGGCTACACCTTC
>TRBV5-4|TRBJ2-3|.
CASSLQGGDTQYF
TGTGCCAGCAGCTTACAGGGGGGGGATACGCAGTATTTT
>TRBV5-1|TRBJ2-2|.
CASSLALGSSLNTGELFF
TGCGCCAGCAGCTTGGCCCTGGGCAGCAGTTTGAACACCGGGGAGCTGTTTTTT
>TRBV5-3|TRBJ2-6|.
CARSFPGFSGANVLTF
TGTGCCAGAAGCTTCCCGGGATTCTCTGGGGCCAACGTCCTGACTTTC
>TRBV10-3|TRBJ1-1|TRBD1
CAISPTTGINTEAFF
TGTGCCATCAGTCCAACGACAGGGATAAACACTGAAGCTTTCTTT
>TRBV5-6|TRBJ2-7|TRBD1
CASSHLRTGGLYEQYF
TGTGCCAGCAGCCACTTACGGACAGGGGGCTTATACGAGCAGTACTTC
>TRBV5-1|TRBJ1-1|.
CASSFGTGDTEAFF
TGCGCCAGCAGCTTCGGGACGGGAGACACTGAAGCTTTCTTT
>TRBV5-1|TRBJ1-1|.
CASSLGQMNTEAFF
TGCGCCAGCAGCTTGGGACAGATGAACACTGAAGCTTTCTTT
>TRBV5-1|TRBJ2-7|.
CASSPGRDEQYF
TGCGCCAGCAGCCCGGGAAGGGACGAGCAGTACTTC
>TRBV3-1/TRBV3-2|TRBJ2-7|.
CASSQGSGSYEQYF
TGTGCCAGCAGCCAAGGTAGCGGATCCTACGAGCAGTACTTC
>TRBV6-4|TRBJ2-7|.
CASSDSGCMGLSPAESRPPYEQYF
TGTGCCAGCAGTGACTCCGGGTGTATGGGTTTATCCCCCGCTGAAAGTCGACCCCCTTACGAGCAGTACTTC